This is a list of T cell receptor beta chains from one sample in a study of cytomegalovirus exposure and HLA in healthy donors. Sequenced by immunoSEQ multiplex PCR; TCRdb stores in-frame clones only, minus some. This table holds 150,000 or so clones, 70% to 75% found once. Specimen: PBMCs. These TCRs come from a man between 18 and 35 years old in good health and CMV-seropositive. The CDR3 runs from the conserved cysteine through the conserved F or W. Clone size is stated in some rows and not others, as once, few, many or a class when expanded.

>NA|TRBV5-1
CASSVGHSQETQYF
>NA|TRBV6-4
CASSDRDYNEQFF
>NA|TRBV5-1
CASSPEGVTEAFF
>NA|TRBV6-1
CASSEAPRMSSYNEQFF
>NA|TRBV5-4
CASSLRGGPNNEQFF
>NA|TRBV4-1
CASSQASSSTYNEQFF
>NA|TRBV5-1
CASSSGQLQFYGYTF
>NA|TRBV27
CASSGTGGLFNTEAFF
>NA|TRBV5-8
CASSATQGVVYGYTF
>NA|TRBV2
CASGREEQETQYF
>NA|TRBV28
CASRLGQYSNQPQHF
>NA|TRBV4-1
CASSQVGRVQPQHF
>NA|TRBV6-8
CAPARDRAGYSNQPQHF
>NA|TRBV7-9
CASSPALGQGESTDTQYF
>NA|TRBV9
CASSPGGGFVETQYF
>few|TRBV5-6
CASSYRDEAFF
>NA|TRBV7-2
CASSSTGGSYGYTF